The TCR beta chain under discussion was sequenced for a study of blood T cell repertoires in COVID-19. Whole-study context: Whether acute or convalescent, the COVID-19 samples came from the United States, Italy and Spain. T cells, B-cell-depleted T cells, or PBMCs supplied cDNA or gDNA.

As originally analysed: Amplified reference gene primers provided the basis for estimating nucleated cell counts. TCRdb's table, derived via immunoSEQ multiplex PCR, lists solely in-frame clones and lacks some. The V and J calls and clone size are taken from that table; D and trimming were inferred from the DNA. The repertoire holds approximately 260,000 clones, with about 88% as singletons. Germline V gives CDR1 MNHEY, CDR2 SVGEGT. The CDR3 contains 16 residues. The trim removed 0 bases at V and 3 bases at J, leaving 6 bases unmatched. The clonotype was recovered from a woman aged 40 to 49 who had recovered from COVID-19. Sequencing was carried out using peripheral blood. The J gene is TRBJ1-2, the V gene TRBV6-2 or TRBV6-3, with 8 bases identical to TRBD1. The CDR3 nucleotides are TGTGCCAGCAGTTACTCGGCGGAGACAGGGGACTATGGCTACACCTTC. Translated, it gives CASSYSAETGDYGYTF.